This T cell receptor (beta chain) was sequenced during a study of control samples from healthy donors and cancer patients. Measured with immunoSEQ multiplex PCR; TCRdb has only the in-frame clones, and not every one. The table lists around 51,000 clones, almost 90% of them singletons, with 40% in the top ten. The CDR3 loop spans 14 amino acids. The ends were cut back, 11 bases at V and 1 base at J, with 16 bases in the middle. Germline CDR1 MDHEN, CDR2 SYDVKM. The sequenced sample was PBMCs. This TCR was recovered from a man over 45 with head and neck cancer. This chain uses TRBV28 with TRBJ2-3; a possible D gene is TRBD2 (6 bases). As DNA, the CDR3 is TGTGCCTGCACGACTAGTGCAGGCACAGATACGCAGTATTTT. As protein: CACTTSAGTDTQYF. The whole variable domain, remainder taken from reference TRBV28 and TRBJ2-3, is DVKVTQSSRYLVKRTGEKVFLECVQDMDHENMFWYRQDPGLGLRLIYFSYDVKMKEKGDIPEGYSVSREKKERFSLILESASTNQTSMYLCACTTSAGTDTQYFGPGTRLTVL.